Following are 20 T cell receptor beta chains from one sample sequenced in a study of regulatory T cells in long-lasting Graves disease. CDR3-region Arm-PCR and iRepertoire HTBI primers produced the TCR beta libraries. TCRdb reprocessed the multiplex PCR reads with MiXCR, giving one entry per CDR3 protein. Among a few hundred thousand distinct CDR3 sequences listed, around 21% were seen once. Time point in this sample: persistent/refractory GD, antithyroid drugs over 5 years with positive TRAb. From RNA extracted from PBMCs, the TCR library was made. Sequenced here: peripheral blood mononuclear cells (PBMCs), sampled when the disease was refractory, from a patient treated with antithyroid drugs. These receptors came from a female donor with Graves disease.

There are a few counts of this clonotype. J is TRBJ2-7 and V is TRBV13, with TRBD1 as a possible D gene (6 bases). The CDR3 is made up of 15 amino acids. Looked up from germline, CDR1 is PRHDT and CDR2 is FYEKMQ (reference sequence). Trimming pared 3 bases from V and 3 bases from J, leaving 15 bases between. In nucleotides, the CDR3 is TGTGCCAGCAGCTTGGAACAGGGTCGCCGCTACGAGCAGTACTTC. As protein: CASSLEQGRRYEQYF.

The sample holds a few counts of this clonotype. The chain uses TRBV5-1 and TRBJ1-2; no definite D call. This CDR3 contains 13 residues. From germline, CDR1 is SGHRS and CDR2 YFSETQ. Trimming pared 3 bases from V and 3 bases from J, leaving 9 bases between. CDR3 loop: CASSSDGDYGYTF. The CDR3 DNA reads TGCGCCAGCAGCTCCGACGGGGACTATGGCTACACCTTC.

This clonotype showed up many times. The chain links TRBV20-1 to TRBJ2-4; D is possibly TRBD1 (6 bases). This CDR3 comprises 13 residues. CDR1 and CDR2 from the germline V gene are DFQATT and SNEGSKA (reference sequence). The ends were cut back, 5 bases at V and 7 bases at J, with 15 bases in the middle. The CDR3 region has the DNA TGCAGTGCTTCCCACAGGGAGATGAACATTCAGTACTTC. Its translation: CSASHREMNIQYF.

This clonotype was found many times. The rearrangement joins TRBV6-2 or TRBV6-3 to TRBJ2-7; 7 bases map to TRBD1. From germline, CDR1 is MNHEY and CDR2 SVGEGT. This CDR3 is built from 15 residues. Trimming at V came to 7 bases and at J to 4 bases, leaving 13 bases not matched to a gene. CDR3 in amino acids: CASKGSVGQIYEQYF. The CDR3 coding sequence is TGTGCCAGCAAGGGGTCCGTGGGACAGATATACGAGCAGTACTTC.

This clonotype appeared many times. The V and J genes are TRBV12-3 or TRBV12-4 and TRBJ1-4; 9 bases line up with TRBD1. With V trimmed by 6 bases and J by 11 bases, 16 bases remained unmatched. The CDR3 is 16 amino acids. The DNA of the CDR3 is TGTGCCAGCAGCTGGACATGGGACAGGGAGAATGGGAAACTGTTTTTT. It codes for CASSWTWDRENGKLFF.

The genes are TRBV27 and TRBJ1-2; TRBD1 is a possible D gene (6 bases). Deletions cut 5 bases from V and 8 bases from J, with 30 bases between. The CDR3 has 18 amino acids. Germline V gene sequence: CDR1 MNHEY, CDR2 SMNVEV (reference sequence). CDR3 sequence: CASSKGTEYRDRSIGYTF. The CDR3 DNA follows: TGTGCCAGCAGTAAGGGGACTGAATACAGGGATCGTTCGATAGGCTACACCTTC.

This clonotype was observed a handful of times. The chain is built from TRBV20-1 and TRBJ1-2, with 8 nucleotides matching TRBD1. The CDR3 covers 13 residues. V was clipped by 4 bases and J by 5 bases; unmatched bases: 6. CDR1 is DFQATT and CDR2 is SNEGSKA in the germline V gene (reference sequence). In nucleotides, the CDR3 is TGCAGTGCTAAAACGGGACAGGCTTATGGCTACACCTTC. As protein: CSAKTGQAYGYTF.

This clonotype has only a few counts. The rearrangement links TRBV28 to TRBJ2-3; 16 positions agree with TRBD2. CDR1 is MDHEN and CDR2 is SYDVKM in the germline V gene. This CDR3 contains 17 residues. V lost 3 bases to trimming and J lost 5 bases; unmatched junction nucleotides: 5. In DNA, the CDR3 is TGTGCCAGCAGTTTTTGGGGACTAGCGGGGGGGGAAGATACGCAGTATTTT. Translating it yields CASSFWGLAGGEDTQYF.

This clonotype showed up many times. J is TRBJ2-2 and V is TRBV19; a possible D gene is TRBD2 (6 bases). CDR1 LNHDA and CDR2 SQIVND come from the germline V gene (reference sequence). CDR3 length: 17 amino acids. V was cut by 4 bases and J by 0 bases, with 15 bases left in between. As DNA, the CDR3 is TGTGCCAGTAGTAGGTCCAGCGGGCGCGCGAACACCGGGGAGCTGTTTTTT. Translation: CASSRSSGRANTGELFF.

The CDR3 sequence is CASSFSGRVISEQFF. CDR3 nucleotides: TGCGCCAGCAGCTTCAGCGGGAGGGTGATCAGTGAGCAGTTCTTC. This chain connects TRBV5-1 to TRBJ2-1, with 10 positions matching TRBD2. The junction had 8 bases not matched to a gene; V was cut back by 2 bases and J by 9 bases. The CDR3 totals 15 residues. Germline CDR1 and CDR2: SGHRS and YFSETQ. Full variable domain (rest looked up from reference TRBV5-1 and TRBJ2-1): KAGVTQTPRYLIKTRGQQVTLSCSPISGHRSVSWYQQTPGQGLQFLFEYFSETQRNKGNFPGRFSGRQFSNSRSEMNVSTLELGDSALYLCASSFSGRVISEQFFGPGTRLTVL.

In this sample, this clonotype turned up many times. The CDR3 loop reads CASSSPRNNQPQHF. In nucleotides, the CDR3 is TGTGCCAGCAGTTCCCCAAGAAACAATCAGCCCCAGCATTTT. J is TRBJ1-5 and V is TRBV28; D is ambiguous. V was pared by 4 bases and J by 3 bases, with 10 bases between. The germline V gene has CDR1 MDHEN and CDR2 SYDVKM. The CDR3 totals 14 residues.

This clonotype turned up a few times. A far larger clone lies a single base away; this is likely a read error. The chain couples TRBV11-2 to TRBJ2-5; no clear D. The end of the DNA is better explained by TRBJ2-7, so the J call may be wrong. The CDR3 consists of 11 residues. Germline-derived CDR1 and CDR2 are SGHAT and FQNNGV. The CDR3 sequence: CASSIAYEQYF. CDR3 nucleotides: TGTGCCAGCAGCATAGCCTACGAGCAGTACTTC.

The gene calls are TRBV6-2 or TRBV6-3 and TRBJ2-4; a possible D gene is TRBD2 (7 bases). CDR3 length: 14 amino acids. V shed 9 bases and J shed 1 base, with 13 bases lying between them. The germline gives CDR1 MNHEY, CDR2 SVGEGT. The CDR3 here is CASYRGGAKNIQYF. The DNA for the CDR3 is TGTGCCAGTTATAGGGGGGGTGCCAAAAACATTCAGTACTTC.

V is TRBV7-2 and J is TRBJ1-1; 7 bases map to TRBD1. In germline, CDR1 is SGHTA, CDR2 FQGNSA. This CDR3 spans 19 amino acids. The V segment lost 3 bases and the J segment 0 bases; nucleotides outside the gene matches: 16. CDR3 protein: CASSFYPGQEGGLNTEAFF. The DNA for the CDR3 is TGTGCCAGCAGCTTTTACCCTGGACAGGAAGGAGGGTTGAACACTGAAGCTTTCTTT. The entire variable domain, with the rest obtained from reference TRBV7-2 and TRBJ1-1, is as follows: GAGVSQSPSNKVTEKGKDVELRCDPISGHTALYWYRQSLGQGLEFLIYFQGNSAPDKSGLPSDRFSAERTGGSVSTLTIQRTQQEDSAVYLCASSFYPGQEGGLNTEAFFGQGTRLTVV.

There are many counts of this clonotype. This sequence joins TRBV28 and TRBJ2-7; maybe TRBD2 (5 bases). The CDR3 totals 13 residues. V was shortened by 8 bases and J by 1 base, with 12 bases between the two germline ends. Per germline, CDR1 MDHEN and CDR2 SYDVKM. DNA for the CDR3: TGTGCCAGCGCCCCTAGCCCGTCCTACGAGCAGTACTTC. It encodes CASAPSPSYEQYF. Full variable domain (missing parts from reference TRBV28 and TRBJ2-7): DVKVTQSSRYLVKRTGEKVFLECVQDMDHENMFWYRQDPGLGLRLIYFSYDVKMKEKGDIPEGYSVSREKKERFSLILESASTNQTSMYLCASAPSPSYEQYFGPGTRLTVT.

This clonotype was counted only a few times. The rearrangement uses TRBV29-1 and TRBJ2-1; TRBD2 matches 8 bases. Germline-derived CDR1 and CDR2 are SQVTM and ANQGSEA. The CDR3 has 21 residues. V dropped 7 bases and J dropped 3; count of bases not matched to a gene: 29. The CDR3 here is CSGDRLAELRGREGRYNEQFF. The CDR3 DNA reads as TGCAGCGGTGATCGTCTCGCTGAACTGAGGGGACGGGAGGGCCGCTACAATGAGCAGTTCTTC.

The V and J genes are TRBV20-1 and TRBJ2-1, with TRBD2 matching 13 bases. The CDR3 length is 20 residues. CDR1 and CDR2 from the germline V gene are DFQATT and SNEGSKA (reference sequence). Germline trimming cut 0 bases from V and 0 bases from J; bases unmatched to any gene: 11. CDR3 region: CSARDQTSGRVLNSYNEQFF. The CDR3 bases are TGCAGTGCTAGAGATCAAACTAGCGGGAGGGTACTCAACTCCTACAATGAGCAGTTCTTC.

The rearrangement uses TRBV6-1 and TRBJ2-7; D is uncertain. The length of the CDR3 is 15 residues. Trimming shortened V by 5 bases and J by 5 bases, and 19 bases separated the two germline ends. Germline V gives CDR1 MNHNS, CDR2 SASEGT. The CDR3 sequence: CASSMTANPPDEQYF. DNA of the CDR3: TGTGCCAGCAGTATGACCGCCAATCCCCCAGACGAGCAGTACTTC.

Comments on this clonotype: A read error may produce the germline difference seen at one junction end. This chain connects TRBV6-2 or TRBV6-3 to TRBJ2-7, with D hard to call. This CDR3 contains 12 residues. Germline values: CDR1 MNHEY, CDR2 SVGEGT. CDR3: CASRTPQSFASF. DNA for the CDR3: TGTGCCAGCAGAACCCCACAGAGTTTTGCGTCCTTC.

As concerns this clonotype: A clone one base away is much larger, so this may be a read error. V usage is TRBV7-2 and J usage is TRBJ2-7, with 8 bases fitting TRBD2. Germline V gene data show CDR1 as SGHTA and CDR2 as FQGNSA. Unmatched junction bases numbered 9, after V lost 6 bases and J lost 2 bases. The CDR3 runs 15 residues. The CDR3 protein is CASRDRTTSAYEQYF. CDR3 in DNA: TGTGCCAGCAGGGACCGAACGACTAGCGCCTACGAGCAGTACTTC.